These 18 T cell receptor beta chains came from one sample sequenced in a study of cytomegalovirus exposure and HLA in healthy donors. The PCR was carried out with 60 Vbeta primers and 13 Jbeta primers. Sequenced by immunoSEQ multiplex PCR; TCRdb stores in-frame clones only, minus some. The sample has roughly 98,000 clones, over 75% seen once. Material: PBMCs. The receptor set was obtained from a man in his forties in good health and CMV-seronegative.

The CDR3 region is CASSLSHAQAFF. The DNA of the CDR3 is TGTGCCAGCAGCCTAAGTCATGCGCAAGCTTTCTTT. The chain joins TRBV2 to TRBJ1-1; D remains ambiguous. Trimming took 6 bases from V and 9 from J, leaving 14 bases between them. The CDR3 totals 12 residues. From germline, CDR1 is SNHLY and CDR2 FYNNEI.

CDR3 sequence (DNA): TGTGCCTGGCGGGACATATTAAATTCACCCCTCCACTTT. As protein: CAWRDILNSPLHF. V usage is TRBV30 and J usage is TRBJ1-6, with D perhaps TRBD1 (6 bases). Germline V gives CDR1 GTSNPN, CDR2 SVGIG (reference sequence). The CDR3 has 13 residues. V was cut by 5 bases and J by 7 bases, with 12 bases left in between. Filled out from reference TRBV30 and TRBJ1-6, the complete variable domain reads SQTIHQWPATLVQPVGSPLSLECTVEGTSNPNLYWYRQAAGRGLQLLFYSVGIGQISSEVPQNLSASRPQDRQFILSSKKLLLSDSGFYLCAWRDILNSPLHFGNGTRLTVT.

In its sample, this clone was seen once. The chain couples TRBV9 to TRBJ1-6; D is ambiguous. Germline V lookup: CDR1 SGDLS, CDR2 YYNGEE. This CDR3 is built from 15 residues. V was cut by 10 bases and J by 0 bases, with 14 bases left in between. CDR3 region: CAAHPESSYNSPLHF. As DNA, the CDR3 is TGTGCCGCACACCCGGAGAGCTCCTATAATTCACCCCTCCACTTT. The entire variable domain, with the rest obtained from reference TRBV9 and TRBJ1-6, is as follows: DSGVTQTPKHLITATGQRVTLRCSPRSGDLSVYWYQQSLDQGLQFLIQYYNGEERAKGNILERFSAQQFPDLHSELNLSSLELGDSALYFCAAHPESSYNSPLHFGNGTRLTVT.

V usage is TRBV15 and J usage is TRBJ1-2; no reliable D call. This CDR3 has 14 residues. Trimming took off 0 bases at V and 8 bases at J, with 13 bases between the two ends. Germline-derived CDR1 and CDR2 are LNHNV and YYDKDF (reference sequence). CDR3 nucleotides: TGTGCCACCAGCAGAGATGGCTGGACGGGAGGCTACACCTTC. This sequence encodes CATSRDGWTGGYTF.

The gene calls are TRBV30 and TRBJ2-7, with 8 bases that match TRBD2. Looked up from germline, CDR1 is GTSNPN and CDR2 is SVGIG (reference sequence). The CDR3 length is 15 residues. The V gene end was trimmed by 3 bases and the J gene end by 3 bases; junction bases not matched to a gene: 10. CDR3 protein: CAWRRFGLAGYEQYF. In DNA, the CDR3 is TGTGCCTGGAGACGATTTGGGCTAGCGGGCTACGAGCAGTACTTC.

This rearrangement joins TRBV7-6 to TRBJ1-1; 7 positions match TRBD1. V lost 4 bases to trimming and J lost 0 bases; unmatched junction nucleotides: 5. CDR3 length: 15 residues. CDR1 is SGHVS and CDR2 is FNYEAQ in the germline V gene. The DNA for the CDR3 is TGTGCCAGCAGCTCTCAGGGGGGTATGAACACTGAAGCTTTCTTT. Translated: CASSSQGGMNTEAFF. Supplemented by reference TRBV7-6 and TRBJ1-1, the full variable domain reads GAGVSQSPRYKVTKRGQDVALRCDPISGHVSLYWYRQALGQGPEFLTYFNYEAQQDKSGLPNDRFSAERPEGSISTLTIQRTEQRDSAMYRCASSSQGGMNTEAFFGQGTRLTVV.

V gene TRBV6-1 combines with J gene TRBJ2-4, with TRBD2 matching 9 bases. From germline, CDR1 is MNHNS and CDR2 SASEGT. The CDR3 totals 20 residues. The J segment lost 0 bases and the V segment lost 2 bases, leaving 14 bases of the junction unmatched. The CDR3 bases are TGTGCCAGCAGTGAACGCCCCGACGCGACTAGCGGCCTAGCCAAAAACATTCAGTACTTC. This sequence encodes CASSERPDATSGLAKNIQYF.

The chain's CDR3 is CASSVTGTGGGETQYF. CDR3 coding DNA: TGCGCCAGCAGCGTCACCGGGACAGGGGGCGGGGAGACCCAGTACTTC. The rearrangement links TRBV5-1 to TRBJ2-5; 12 nucleotides match TRBD1. Germline V gene data show CDR1 as SGHRS and CDR2 as YFSETQ. This CDR3 spans 16 amino acids. V trimming: 4 bases; J trimming: 5 bases; junction bases outside the gene matches: 9.

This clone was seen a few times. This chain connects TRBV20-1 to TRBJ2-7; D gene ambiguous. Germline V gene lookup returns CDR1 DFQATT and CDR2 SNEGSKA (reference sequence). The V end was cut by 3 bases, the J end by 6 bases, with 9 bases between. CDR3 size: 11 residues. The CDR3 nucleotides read TGCAGTGCTAGGGGCAGCCGCGAGCAGTACTTC. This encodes CSARGSREQYF.

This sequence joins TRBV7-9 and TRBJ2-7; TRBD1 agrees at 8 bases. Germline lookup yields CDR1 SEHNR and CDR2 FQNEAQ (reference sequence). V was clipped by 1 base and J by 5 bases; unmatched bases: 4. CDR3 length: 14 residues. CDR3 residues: CASSLETGDHEQYF. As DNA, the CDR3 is TGTGCCAGCAGCTTAGAGACAGGGGACCACGAGCAGTACTTC. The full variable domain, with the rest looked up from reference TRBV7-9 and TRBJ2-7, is DTGVSQNPRHKITKRGQNVTFRCDPISEHNRLYWYRQTLGQGPEFLTYFQNEAQLEKSRLLSDRFSAERPKGSFSTLEIQRTEQGDSAMYLCASSLETGDHEQYFGPGTRLTVT.

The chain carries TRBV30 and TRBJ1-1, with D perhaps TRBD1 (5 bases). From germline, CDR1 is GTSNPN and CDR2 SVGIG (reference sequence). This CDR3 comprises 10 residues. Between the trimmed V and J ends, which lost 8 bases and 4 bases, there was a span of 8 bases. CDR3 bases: TGTGCCCTCGGGGGCACTGAAGCTTTCTTT. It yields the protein CALGGTEAFF.

CDR3 loop: CASSDNRGTNQPQHF. For the CDR3, the DNA is TGTGCCAGCAGTGATAACAGGGGGACGAATCAGCCCCAGCATTTT. The genes are TRBV6-1 and TRBJ1-5, with 8 bases lining up with TRBD1. This CDR3 comprises 15 residues. Per germline, CDR1 MNHNS and CDR2 SASEGT. The J segment lost 4 bases and the V segment lost 3 bases, leaving 5 bases of the junction unmatched.

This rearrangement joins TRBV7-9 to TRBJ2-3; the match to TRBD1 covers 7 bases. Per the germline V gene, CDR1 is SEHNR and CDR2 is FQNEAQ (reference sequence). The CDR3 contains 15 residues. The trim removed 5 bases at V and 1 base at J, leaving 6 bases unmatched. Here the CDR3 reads CASSPPGTGTDTQYF. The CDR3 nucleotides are TGTGCCAGCAGCCCCCCGGGGACAGGCACAGATACGCAGTATTTT. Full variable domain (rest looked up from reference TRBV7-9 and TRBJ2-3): DTGVSQNPRHKITKRGQNVTFRCDPISEHNRLYWYRQTLGQGPEFLTYFQNEAQLEKSRLLSDRFSAERPKGSFSTLEIQRTEQGDSAMYLCASSPPGTGTDTQYFGPGTRLTVL.

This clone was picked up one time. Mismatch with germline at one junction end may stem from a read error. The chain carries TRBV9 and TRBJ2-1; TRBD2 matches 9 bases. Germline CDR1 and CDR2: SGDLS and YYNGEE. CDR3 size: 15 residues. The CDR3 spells CASSVAPAGGEVVIF. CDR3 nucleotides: TGTGCCAGCAGCGTAGCTCCGGCGGGGGGGGAGGTCGTTATCTTC.

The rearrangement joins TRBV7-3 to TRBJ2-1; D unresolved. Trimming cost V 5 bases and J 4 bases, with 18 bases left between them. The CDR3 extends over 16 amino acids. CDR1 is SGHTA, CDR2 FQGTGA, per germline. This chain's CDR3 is CASSPRLDSLYNEQFF. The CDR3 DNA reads TGTGCCAGCAGCCCTCGACTGGATTCTCTGTACAATGAGCAGTTCTTC.

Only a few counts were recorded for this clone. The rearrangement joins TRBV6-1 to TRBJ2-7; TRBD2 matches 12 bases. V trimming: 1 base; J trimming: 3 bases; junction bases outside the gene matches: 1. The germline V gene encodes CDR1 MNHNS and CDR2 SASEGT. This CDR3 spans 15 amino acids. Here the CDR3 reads CASSEGLAGVYEQYF. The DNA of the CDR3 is TGTGCCAGCAGTGAAGGACTAGCGGGGGTCTACGAGCAGTACTTC.

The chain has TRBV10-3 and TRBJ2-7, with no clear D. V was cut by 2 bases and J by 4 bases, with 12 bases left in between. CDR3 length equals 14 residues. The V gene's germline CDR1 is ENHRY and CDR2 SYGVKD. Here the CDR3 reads CAISEGDGTYEQYF. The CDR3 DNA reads TGTGCCATCAGTGAGGGAGACGGTACTTACGAGCAGTACTTC.

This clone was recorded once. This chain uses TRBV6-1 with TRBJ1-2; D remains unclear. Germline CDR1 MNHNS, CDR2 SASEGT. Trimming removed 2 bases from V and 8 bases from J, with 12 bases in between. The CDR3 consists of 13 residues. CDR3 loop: CASSEFAIEGYTF. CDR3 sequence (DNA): TGTGCCAGCAGTGAATTTGCGATCGAAGGCTACACCTTC.